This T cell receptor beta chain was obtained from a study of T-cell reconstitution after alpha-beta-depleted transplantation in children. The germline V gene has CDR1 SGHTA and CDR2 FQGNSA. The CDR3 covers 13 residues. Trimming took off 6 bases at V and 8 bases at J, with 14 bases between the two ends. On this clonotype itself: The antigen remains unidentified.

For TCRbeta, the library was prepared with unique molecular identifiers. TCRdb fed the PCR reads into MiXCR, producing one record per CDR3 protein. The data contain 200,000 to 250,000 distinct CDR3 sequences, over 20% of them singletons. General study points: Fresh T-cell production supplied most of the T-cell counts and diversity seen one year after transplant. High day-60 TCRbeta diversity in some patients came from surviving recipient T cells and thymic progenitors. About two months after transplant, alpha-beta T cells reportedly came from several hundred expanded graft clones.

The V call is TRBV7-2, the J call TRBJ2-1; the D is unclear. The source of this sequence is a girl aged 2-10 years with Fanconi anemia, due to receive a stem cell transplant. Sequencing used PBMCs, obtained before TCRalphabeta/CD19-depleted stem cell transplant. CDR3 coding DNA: TGTGCCAGCAGAGAGCCTAGTTGGGATGAGCAGTTCTTC. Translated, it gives CASREPSWDEQFF.